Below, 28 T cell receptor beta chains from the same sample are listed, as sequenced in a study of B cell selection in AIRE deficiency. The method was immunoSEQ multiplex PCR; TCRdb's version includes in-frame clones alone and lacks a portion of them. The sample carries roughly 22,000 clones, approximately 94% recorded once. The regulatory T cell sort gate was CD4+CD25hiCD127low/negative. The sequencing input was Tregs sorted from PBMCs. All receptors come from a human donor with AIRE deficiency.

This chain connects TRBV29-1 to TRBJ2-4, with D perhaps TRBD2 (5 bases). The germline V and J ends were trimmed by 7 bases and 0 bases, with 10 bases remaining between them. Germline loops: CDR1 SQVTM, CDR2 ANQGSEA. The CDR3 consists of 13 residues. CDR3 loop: CSAGGLAKNIQYF. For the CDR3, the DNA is TGCAGCGCCGGAGGACTAGCCAAAAACATTCAGTACTTC.

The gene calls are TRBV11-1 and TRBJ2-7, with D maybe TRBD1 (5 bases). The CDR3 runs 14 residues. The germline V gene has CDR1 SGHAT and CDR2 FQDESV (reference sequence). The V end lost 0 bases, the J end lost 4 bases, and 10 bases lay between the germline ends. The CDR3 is CASSLAGQIYEQYF. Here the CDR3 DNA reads TGTGCCAGCAGCTTAGCGGGGCAGATTTACGAGCAGTACTTC.

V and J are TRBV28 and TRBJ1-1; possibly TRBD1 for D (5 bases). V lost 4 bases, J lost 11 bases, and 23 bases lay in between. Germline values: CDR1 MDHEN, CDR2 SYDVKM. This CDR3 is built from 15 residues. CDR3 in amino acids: CASSSRFSQGPWAFF. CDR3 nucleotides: TGTGCCAGCAGTTCCAGGTTTAGCCAGGGTCCTTGGGCTTTCTTT.

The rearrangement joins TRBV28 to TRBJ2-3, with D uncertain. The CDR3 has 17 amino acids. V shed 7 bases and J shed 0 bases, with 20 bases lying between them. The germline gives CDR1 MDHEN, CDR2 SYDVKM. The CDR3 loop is CASNRPPSLYSTDTQYF. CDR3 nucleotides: TGTGCCAGCAACCGACCTCCTTCGCTATATAGCACAGATACGCAGTATTTT.

Written as DNA, the CDR3 is TGTGCCAGTAGTATGGGGCTAGCGGGAACCTACGAGCAGTACTTC. Translation gives CASSMGLAGTYEQYF. The V call is TRBV19, the J call TRBJ2-7, with TRBD2 matching over 9 bases. CDR1 is LNHDA, CDR2 SQIVND, per germline (reference sequence). The V gene end was trimmed by 3 bases and the J gene end by 2 bases; junction bases not matched to a gene: 5. The CDR3 is made up of 15 amino acids.

The CDR3 DNA reads as TGTGCCAGCAGTTTTGGGCAGGGCGGTCAGCCCCAGCATTTT. Encoded protein: CASSFGQGGQPQHF. The chain carries TRBV27 and TRBJ1-5; maybe TRBD1 (5 bases). Germline loops: CDR1 MNHEY, CDR2 SMNVEV (reference sequence). CDR3 length: 14 amino acids. V lost 3 bases to trimming and J lost 6 bases, with 12 bases between them.

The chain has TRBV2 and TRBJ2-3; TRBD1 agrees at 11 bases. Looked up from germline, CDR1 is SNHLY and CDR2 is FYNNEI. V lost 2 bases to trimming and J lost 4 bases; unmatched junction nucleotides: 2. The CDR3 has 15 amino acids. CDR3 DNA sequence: TGTGCCAGCAGTGAACTGGGACAGGGGGCAGATACGCAGTATTTT. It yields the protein CASSELGQGADTQYF.

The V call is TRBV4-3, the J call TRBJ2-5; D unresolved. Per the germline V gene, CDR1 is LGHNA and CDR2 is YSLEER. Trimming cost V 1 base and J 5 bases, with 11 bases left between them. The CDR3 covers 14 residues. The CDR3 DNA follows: TGCGCCAGCAGCCAAGTAAGGGTTGACGAGACCCAGTACTTC. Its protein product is CASSQVRVDETQYF.

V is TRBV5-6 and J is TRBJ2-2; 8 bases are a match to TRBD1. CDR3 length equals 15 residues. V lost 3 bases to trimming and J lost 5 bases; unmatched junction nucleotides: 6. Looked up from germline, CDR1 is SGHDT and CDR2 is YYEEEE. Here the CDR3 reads CASSYRDRLTGELFF. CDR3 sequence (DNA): TGTGCCAGCAGCTATAGGGACAGGCTAACCGGGGAGCTGTTTTTT.

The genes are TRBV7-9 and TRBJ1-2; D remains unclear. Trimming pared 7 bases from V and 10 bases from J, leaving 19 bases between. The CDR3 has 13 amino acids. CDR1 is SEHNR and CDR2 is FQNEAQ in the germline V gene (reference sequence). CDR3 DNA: TGTGCCAGCAAAACCGAGGACCTAAACCACTACACCTTC. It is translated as CASKTEDLNHYTF.

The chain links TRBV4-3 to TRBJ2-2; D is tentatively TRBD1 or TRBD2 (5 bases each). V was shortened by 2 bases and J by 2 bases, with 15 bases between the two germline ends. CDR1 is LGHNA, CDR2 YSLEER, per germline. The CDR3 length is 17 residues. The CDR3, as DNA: TGCGCCAGCAGCCAATTCTCGAGAGGGGATAACACCGGGGAGCTGTTTTTT. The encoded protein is CASSQFSRGDNTGELFF.

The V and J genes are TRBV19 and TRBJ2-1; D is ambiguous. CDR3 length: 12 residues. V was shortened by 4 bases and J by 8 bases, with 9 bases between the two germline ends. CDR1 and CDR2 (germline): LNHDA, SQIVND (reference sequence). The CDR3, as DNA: TGTGCCAGTAGTACTCCTTTGGATGAGCAGTTCTTC. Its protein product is CASSTPLDEQFF.

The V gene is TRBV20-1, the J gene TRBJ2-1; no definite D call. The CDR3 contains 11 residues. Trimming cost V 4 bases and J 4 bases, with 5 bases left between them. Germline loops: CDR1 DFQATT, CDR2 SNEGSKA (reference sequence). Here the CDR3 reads CSATQYNEQFF. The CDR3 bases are TGCAGTGCTACCCAATACAATGAGCAGTTCTTC.

Here the CDR3 DNA reads TGTGCCAGCAGCTCACGTCGAATAGTAGGGGGTGGGGAGACCCAGTACTTC. Its translation is CASSSRRIVGGGETQYF. This sequence joins TRBV5-6 and TRBJ2-5, with D perhaps TRBD1 (6 bases). Germline assignment: CDR1 SGHDT and CDR2 YYEEEE. The CDR3 sequence is 17 residues long. Between the trimmed V and J ends, which lost 3 bases and 5 bases, there was a span of 23 bases.

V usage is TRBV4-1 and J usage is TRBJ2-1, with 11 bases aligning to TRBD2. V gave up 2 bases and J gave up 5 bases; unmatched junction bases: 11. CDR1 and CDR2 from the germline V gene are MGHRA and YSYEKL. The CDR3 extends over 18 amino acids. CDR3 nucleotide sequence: TGCGCCAGCAGCCAACCATCCTCACTAGCGGGAGTACACAATGAGCAGTTCTTC. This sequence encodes CASSQPSSLAGVHNEQFF.

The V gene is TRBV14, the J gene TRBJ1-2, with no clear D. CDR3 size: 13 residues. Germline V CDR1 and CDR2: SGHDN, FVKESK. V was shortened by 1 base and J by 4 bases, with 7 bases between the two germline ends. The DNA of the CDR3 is TGTGCCAGCAGCCAAGCGAGGAGCTATGGCTACACCTTC. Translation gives CASSQARSYGYTF.

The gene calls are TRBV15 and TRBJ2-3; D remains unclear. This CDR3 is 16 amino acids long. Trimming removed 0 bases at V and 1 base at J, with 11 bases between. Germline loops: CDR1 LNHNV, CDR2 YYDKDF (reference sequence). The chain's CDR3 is CATSRDNSWGTDTQYF. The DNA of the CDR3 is TGTGCCACCAGCAGAGATAATTCCTGGGGCACAGATACGCAGTATTTT.

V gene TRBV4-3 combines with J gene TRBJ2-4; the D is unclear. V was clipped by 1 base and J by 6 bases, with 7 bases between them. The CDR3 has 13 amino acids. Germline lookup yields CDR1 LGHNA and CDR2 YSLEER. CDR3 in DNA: TGCGCCAGCAGCCAAGGACCGGGAAACATTCAGTACTTC. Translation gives CASSQGPGNIQYF.

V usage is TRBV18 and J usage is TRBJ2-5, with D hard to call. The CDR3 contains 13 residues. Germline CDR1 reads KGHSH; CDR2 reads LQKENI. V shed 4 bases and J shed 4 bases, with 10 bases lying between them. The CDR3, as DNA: TGTGCCAGCTCACTTCTCCTGGGAGAGACCCAGTACTTC. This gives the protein CASSLLLGETQYF.

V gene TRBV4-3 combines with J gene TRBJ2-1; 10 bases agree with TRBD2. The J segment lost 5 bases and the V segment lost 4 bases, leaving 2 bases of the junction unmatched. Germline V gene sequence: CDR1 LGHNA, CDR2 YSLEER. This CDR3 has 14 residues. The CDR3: CASSLGLADNEQFF. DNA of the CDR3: TGCGCCAGCAGCCTCGGACTAGCGGACAATGAGCAGTTCTTC.

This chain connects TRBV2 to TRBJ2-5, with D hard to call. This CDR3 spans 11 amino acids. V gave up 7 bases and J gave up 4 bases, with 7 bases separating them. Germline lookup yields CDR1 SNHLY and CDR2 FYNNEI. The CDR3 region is CASNGGETQYF. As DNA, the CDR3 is TGTGCCAGCAATGGTGGAGAGACCCAGTACTTC.

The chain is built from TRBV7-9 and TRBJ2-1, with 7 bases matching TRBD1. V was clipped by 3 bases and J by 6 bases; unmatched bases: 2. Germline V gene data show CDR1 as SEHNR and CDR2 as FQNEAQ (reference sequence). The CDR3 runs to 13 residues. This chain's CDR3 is CASSFRGRNEQFF. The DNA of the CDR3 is TGTGCCAGCAGCTTTAGGGGGCGCAATGAGCAGTTCTTC.

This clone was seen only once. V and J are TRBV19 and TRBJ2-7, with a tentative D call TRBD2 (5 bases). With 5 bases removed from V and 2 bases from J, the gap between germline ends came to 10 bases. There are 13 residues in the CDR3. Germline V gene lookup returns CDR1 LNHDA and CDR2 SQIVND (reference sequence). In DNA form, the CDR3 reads TGTGCCAGTAGTGCGAGGGCCGCCTACGAGCAGTACTTC. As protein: CASSARAAYEQYF.

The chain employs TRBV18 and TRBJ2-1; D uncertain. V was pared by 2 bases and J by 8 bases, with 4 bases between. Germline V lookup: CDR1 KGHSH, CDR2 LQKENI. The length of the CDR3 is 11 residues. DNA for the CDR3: TGTGCCAGCTCACCATTTTATGAGCAGTTCTTC. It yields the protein CASSPFYEQFF.

CDR3 sequence reads: CASSFRVGRTEAFF. In DNA, the CDR3 is TGTGCCAGCAGTTTTAGGGTTGGGAGGACTGAAGCTTTCTTT. The chain combines TRBV28 with TRBJ1-1; D gene uncertain. This CDR3 spans 14 amino acids. Deletions cut 3 bases from V and 5 bases from J, with 13 bases between. CDR1 and CDR2 (germline): MDHEN, SYDVKM.

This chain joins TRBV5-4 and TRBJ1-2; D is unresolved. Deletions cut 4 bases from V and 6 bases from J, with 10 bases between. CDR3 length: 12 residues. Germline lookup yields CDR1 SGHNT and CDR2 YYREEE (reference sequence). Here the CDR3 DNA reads TGTGCCAGCAGCCGGGCCCCCCATGGCTACACCTTC. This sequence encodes CASSRAPHGYTF.

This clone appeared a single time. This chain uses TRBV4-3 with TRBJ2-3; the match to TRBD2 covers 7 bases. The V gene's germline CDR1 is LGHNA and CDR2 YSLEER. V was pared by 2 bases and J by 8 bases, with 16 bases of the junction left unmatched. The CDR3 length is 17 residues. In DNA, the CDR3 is TGCGCCAGCAGCCAAATGAGGGGAGGGGCCGGGAGAGGTACGCAGTATTTT. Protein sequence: CASSQMRGGAGRGTQYF.

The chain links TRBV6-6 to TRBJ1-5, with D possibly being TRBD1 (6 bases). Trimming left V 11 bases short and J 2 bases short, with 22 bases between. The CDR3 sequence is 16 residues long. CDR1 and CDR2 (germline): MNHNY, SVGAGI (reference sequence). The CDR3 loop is CASGRDTKSGNQPQHF. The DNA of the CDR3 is TGTGCCTCGGGGAGGGACACCAAATCGGGCAATCAGCCCCAGCATTTT.